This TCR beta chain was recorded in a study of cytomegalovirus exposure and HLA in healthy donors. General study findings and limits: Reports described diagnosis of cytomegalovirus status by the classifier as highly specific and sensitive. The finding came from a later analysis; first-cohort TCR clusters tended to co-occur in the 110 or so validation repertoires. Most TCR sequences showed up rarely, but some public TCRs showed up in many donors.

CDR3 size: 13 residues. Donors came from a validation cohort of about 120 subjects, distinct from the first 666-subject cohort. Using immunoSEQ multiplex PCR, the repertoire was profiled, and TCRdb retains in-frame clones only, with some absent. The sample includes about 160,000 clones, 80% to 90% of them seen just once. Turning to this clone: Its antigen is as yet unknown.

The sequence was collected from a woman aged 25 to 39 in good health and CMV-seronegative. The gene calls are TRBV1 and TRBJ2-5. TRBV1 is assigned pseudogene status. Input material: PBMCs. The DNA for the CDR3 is TGCACCAGCAGCCGGCAAGGCTGGGAGACCCAGTACTTC. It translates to CTSSRQGWETQYF.